This T cell receptor delta chain was sequenced during a study of delta chains in infants with herpesvirus infections (dated by TCRdb to 2021 to 2023). About the full investigation: The study prospectively followed a Ugandan infant birth cohort from birth to characterize gammadelta T cell responses to primary cytomegalovirus (CMV) infection. In infants who were infected with CMV after birth, the study searched for a public fetal Vdelta1/Vgamma8 gammadelta TCR clonotype. Blood samples from the infants were grouped into approximate ages of 1.5, 4, 8 and 12 months. Previously published Belgian fetal and cord blood gammadelta TCR data were included only for comparison and were not generated in this cohort. gammadelta TCRs were sequenced from PBMC of 18 CMV-infected infants (one congenitally infected) and 8 CMV-uninfected infants with enough sample available.

From a lookup of the germline V gene, CDR1 and CDR2 are NSMFDY and ISSIKDK. V is cut back by 0 bases and J by 7 bases, with 34 bases in the junction unmatched. Measured from the cysteine to the phenylalanine, the CDR3 is 23 residues long. Just the 69-base CDR3 DNA is kept, in frame starting at base 1. Library method: RT-PCR. TCR cDNA was generated by reverse transcription of PBMC RNA with SuperScript II and gamma-chain- and delta-chain-specific primers. Purification of cDNA was performed with AMPure XP beads, after which the cDNA was amplified and indexed with Illumina adapters by means of the Nextera XT Index Kit. Sequencing of the gammadelta TCR libraries was done on an Illumina MiSeq using a V2 300-cycle kit. Per the authors' processing: Using MiXCR v2.1.12, CDR3 sequences were assembled, and reads were mapped onto D, J and V genes obtained from GenBank. VDJtools v1.2.1 was used to carry out repertoire analyses of the CDR3 clonotypes. TCRdb recomputed clones from the public reads with CATT; identical DNA rows were then combined. None of the V and J calls come from the authors' own analysis; TCRdb made them. The sample table lists 660 or so delta-chain clones, 2.5% to 3% of them with a count of one. Together, the top ten hold roughly 27% of the sample.

What the study reported, not specific to this receptor: In CMV-uninfected infants, the public clonotype might still exist at levels below the detection limit. Public-clonotype frequency among Vdelta1 cells appeared to be inversely correlated with age at infection and was observed to decay rapidly, seemingly without persisting beyond about two months. A small sample size and the lack of race- or environment-matched controls were noted by the authors, because CMV is acquired by nearly all Ugandans before adulthood. Of 18 CMV-infected infants, several carried the public Vdelta1 clonotype: three infants infected postnatally before 120 days of age and the congenitally infected infant. The public clonotype was detected only at the first time point after infection and was not found in uninfected infants or in infants infected after 120 days.

Pregnant women getting prenatal care were recruited in Kampala, Uganda, and their infants were enrolled; maternal HIV status had to be documented. Weekly visits were made to families, and infant clinical information, oral swabs and peripheral blood were collected beginning at 6 weeks of age and every 4 months thereafter. Blood was collected in heparin tubes, and PBMC were isolated by Ficoll-Paque density gradient centrifugation and cryopreserved. This clone was picked up a small number of times. Its antigen is not yet known. This may stem from a read error, because a much larger clone lies one nucleotide away.

The input for sequencing was peripheral blood, taken at time point 3 of longitudinal follow-up. The TCR was taken from a human donor who was a Ugandan infant, either HIV-exposed or HIV-unexposed (not recorded which). The V gene is TRAV29/DV5 and the J gene is TRDJ1, with 9 junctional bases fitting TRDD2. The DNA sequence reads TGTGCAGCAAGCGATCGCGGCCTTCCTACAACCCCAACGTCCCGATACTGGGAGGGTAAACTCATCTTT. This encodes CAASDRGLPTTPTSRYWEGKLIF.